A selection of T cell receptor beta chains follows, all from one sample in a study of technical replicates of blood from a few donors. Data came from immunoSEQ multiplex PCR; TCRdb stores just in-frame clones and leaves some out. The sample lists some 84,000 clones, 91% occurring once. Sequenced material: T cells isolated from PBMCs. The source is a human donor in good health. Both conserved end residues are part of each CDR3. The D gene is left open where the match is weak. Not every row has a clone size; where given, it reads once, few, many or a size class.

j_call | v_call | cdr3_length | d_call | clone_size | cdr3_aa | cdr3_nt
TRBJ1-4 | TRBV5-4 | 15 | NA | NA | CASSPTGTTNEKLFF | TGTGCCAGCAGCCCTACCGGGACAACTAATGAAAAACTGTTTTTT
TRBJ2-7 | TRBV7-2 | 13 | NA | NA | CASSLDILEEQYF | TGTGCCAGCAGCTTGGACATCCTCGAGGAGCAGTACTTC
TRBJ1-5 | TRBV30 | 14 | NA | few | CAWSVTVSNQPQHF | TGTGCCTGGAGTGTAACAGTTAGCAATCAGCCCCAGCATTTT
TRBJ2-7 | TRBV5-8 | 18 | TRBD1 | NA | CASSLEFGTALITYEQYF | TGTGCCAGCAGCTTGGAATTCGGGACAGCTCTTATTACCTACGAGCAGTACTTC
TRBJ2-7 | TRBV7-7 | 13 | TRBD2 | NA | CASSLGLAEAGYF | TGTGCCAGCAGCTTAGGACTAGCGGAGGCCGGGTACTTC
TRBJ2-3 | TRBV14 | 16 | TRBD2 | NA | CASSQEASGYTDTQYF | TGTGCCAGCAGCCAAGAGGCTAGCGGATACACAGATACGCAGTATTTT
TRBJ1-5 | TRBV5-8 | 15 | TRBD1 | NA | CASPSRRGFNQPQHF | TGTGCCAGTCCGTCACGCAGGGGGTTCAATCAGCCCCAGCATTTT
TRBJ2-6 | TRBV4-3 | 16 | NA | NA | CASSQDFNSGANVLTF | TGCGCCAGCAGCCAAGATTTTAACTCTGGGGCCAACGTCCTGACTTTC
TRBJ2-1 | TRBV19 | 15 | TRBD2 | once | CASSTLLAEGGEQFF | TGTGCCAGTAGTACACTACTAGCGGAGGGGGGTGAGCAGTTCTTC
TRBJ2-3 | TRBV28 | 15 | TRBD1 | NA | CASPPDRASTDTQYF | TGTGCCTCGCCTCCTGACAGGGCTAGCACAGATACGCAGTATTTT
TRBJ2-1 | TRBV19 | 17 | TRBD1 | NA | CASSIFSGDSSYNEQFF | TGTGCCAGTAGTATTTTTTCAGGGGACAGCTCCTACAATGAGCAGTTCTTC
TRBJ2-7 | TRBV27 | 13 | NA | NA | CASSTRVSYEQYF | TGTGCCAGCAGTACTAGGGTCTCCTACGAGCAGTACTTC
TRBJ1-1 | TRBV18 | 14 | NA | NA | CASSPSPMNTEAFF | TGTGCCAGCTCACCAAGTCCTATGAACACTGAAGCTTTCTTT
TRBJ2-2 | TRBV11-2 | 16 | TRBD2 | NA | CASSPRGGSVNGELFF | TGTGCCAGCAGCCCAAGAGGCGGGAGTGTGAACGGGGAGCTGTTTTTT
TRBJ1-5 | TRBV27 | 15 | TRBD1 | NA | CASSSTTGGNQPQHF | TGTGCCAGCAGTTCTACGACAGGGGGCAATCAGCCCCAGCATTTT
TRBJ1-1 | TRBV18 | 15 | TRBD1 | NA | CASSPATGELTEAFF | TGTGCCAGCTCACCCGCTACAGGGGAGCTCACTGAAGCTTTCTTT
TRBJ2-1 | TRBV5-6 | 16 | TRBD1 | NA | CASSLTRDRGGDEQFF | TGTGCCAGCAGCCTTACCCGGGACAGGGGGGGAGATGAGCAGTTCTTC
TRBJ2-5 | TRBV30 | 16 | NA | once | CAWSEYLPLAPETQYF | TGTGCCTGGAGTGAATACCTCCCGTTAGCCCCGGAGACCCAGTACTTC
TRBJ2-5 | TRBV11-2 | 17 | TRBD2 | NA | CASTFRQREGRGETQYF | TGTGCCAGCACTTTTAGACAGCGGGAGGGCAGGGGAGAGACCCAGTACTTC
TRBJ2-1 | TRBV7-2 | 18 | TRBD2 | NA | CASSLQWEGHSSYNEQFF | TGTGCCAGCAGCTTACAGTGGGAGGGCCATAGCTCCTACAATGAGCAGTTCTTC
TRBJ1-3 | TRBV30 | 15 | NA | NA | CAWSTSTYSGNTIYF | TGTGCCTGGAGTACTAGTACCTACTCTGGAAACACCATATATTTT
TRBJ2-3 | TRBV7-6 | 15 | TRBD2 | NA | CASSLVAGGPDTQYF | TGTGCCAGCAGCTTAGTAGCGGGAGGGCCTGATACGCAGTATTTT
TRBJ2-5 | TRBV18 | 15 | NA | NA | CASSLDRQKQETQYF | TGTGCCAGCTCCCTCGATAGACAGAAGCAAGAGACCCAGTACTTC
TRBJ2-2 | TRBV9 | 15 | TRBD2 | NA | CASSALAGVTGELFF | TGTGCCAGCAGCGCTCTAGCGGGAGTCACCGGGGAGCTGTTTTTT
TRBJ2-1 | TRBV10-3 | 16 | TRBD2 | NA | CAISEPALSGTHEQFF | TGTGCCATCAGTGAGCCAGCCCTAAGCGGGACCCATGAGCAGTTCTTC
TRBJ1-3 | TRBV9 | 14 | NA | NA | CASSGTHRDGTIYF | TGTGCCAGCAGCGGGACCCACCGGGATGGCACCATATATTTT
TRBJ2-7 | TRBV13 | 15 | TRBD2 | NA | CASSGYGTRPYEQYF | TGTGCCAGCAGCGGATACGGGACTAGGCCCTACGAGCAGTACTTC
TRBJ2-7 | TRBV28 | 13 | NA | once | CASSLTGSYEQYF | TGTGCCAGCAGTTTAACAGGAAGCTACGAGCAGTACTTC
TRBJ2-7 | TRBV19 | 15 | TRBD1 | NA | CASSIVGTGGFEQYF | TGTGCCAGTAGTATAGTCGGGACAGGGGGCTTCGAGCAGTACTTC
TRBJ1-5 | TRBV15 | 17 | NA | NA | CATSRDRLMDSNQPQHF | TGTGCCACCAGCAGAGATCGACTGATGGATAGCAATCAGCCCCAGCATTTT
TRBJ1-5 | TRBV29-1 | 15 | NA | NA | CSVLPPRGGNQPQHF | TGCAGCGTTCTCCCTCCCCGGGGGGGCAATCAGCCCCAGCATTTT
TRBJ2-2 | TRBV19 | 15 | TRBD2 | NA | CASSTTREATGELFF | TGTGCCAGCTCTACGACTCGGGAGGCCACCGGGGAGCTGTTTTTT
TRBJ2-5 | TRBV27 | 18 | TRBD2 | NA | CASSLAGLAGEVGETQYF | TGTGCCAGCAGTTTAGCTGGGCTAGCGGGAGAGGTAGGAGAGACCCAGTACTTC
TRBJ1-1 | TRBV5-6 | 13 | NA | NA | CASSYEGRGEAFF | TGTGCCAGCAGCTATGAAGGACGGGGGGAAGCTTTCTTT
TRBJ2-3 | TRBV6-5 | 11 | NA | NA | CASIVGDTQYF | TGTGCCAGCATTGTGGGCGATACGCAGTATTTT
TRBJ1-3 | TRBV30 | 14 | NA | NA | CAWNGAFSGNTIYF | TGTGCCTGGAATGGGGCCTTCTCTGGAAACACCATATATTTT
TRBJ2-7 | TRBV30 | 14 | TRBD2 | NA | CAWSVQKREYEQYF | TGTGCCTGGAGTGTACAAAAGCGGGAGTATGAGCAGTACTTC
TRBJ2-7 | TRBV28 | 17 | TRBD2 | NA | CASSLITSGTLLYEQYF | TGTGCCAGCAGTTTGATCACTAGCGGGACACTTCTCTACGAGCAGTACTTC
TRBJ1-1 | TRBV20-1 | 11 | NA | NA | CSARGRNEAFF | TGCAGTGCTAGGGGGAGGAACGAAGCTTTCTTT
TRBJ2-7 | TRBV7-3 | 14 | NA | few | CASSTAPTSYEQYF | TGTGCCAGCAGCACCGCCCCCACTTCCTACGAGCAGTACTTC
TRBJ1-1 | TRBV11-3 | 14 | NA | NA | CASSLGGPSTEAFF | TGTGCCAGCAGCTTGGGGGGGCCTAGCACTGAAGCTTTCTTT
TRBJ2-7 | TRBV10-3 | 15 | TRBD2 | NA | CAISESGTSGYEQYF | TGTGCCATCAGTGAGTCCGGGACTAGCGGCTACGAGCAGTACTTC
TRBJ2-5 | TRBV4-1 | 16 | NA | NA | CASSQLDGEYQETQYF | TGCGCCAGCAGCCAACTAGACGGGGAGTACCAAGAGACCCAGTACTTC
TRBJ2-3 | TRBV9 | 15 | NA | NA | CASNWRGREEDTQYF | TGTGCCAGCAATTGGAGGGGGCGCGAGGAAGATACGCAGTATTTT